The 11 T cell receptor beta chains below all came from one sample that was sequenced in a study of cytomegalovirus exposure and HLA in healthy donors. Produced via immunoSEQ multiplex PCR; TCRdb's table is partial and in-frame only. The sample lists about 260,000 clones; 90% were seen once. The sample taken for sequencing was PBMCs. These receptors came from a woman in her thirties in good health and CMV-seronegative.

The chain employs TRBV29-1 and TRBJ2-1; 7 nucleotides agree with TRBD2. Germline CDR1 and CDR2: SQVTM and ANQGSEA. The CDR3 runs 14 residues. The V and J ends lost 3 bases and 7 bases, in that order; junction bases with no gene match: 9. DNA for the CDR3: TGCAGCGTTGAGAGACCCGGGGGGAGGAATGAGCAGTTCTTC. It is translated as CSVERPGGRNEQFF.

The CDR3 coding sequence is TGTGCTACACGGGGGCTAGCCGACGTGGGGTACGAGCAGTACTTC. Translating it yields CATRGLADVGYEQYF. The V gene is TRBV15, the J gene TRBJ2-7; D may correspond to TRBD1 or TRBD2 (6 bases each). Germline V gives CDR1 LNHNV, CDR2 YYDKDF (reference sequence). This CDR3 has 15 residues.

Here the CDR3 reads CASSWEAGVPYEQYF. The CDR3 coding sequence is TGTGCCAGCAGTTGGGAGGCGGGAGTACCCTACGAGCAGTACTTC. This rearrangement joins TRBV27 to TRBJ2-7; 7 nucleotides agree with TRBD2. CDR1 and CDR2 (germline): MNHEY, SMNVEV (reference sequence). CDR3 size: 15 residues. Trimming took 4 bases from V and 2 from J; bases not matched to a gene: 8.

The rearrangement joins TRBV9 to TRBJ2-3, with 9 bases identical to TRBD2. Germline V gene data show CDR1 as SGDLS and CDR2 as YYNGEE. Trimming removed 4 bases from V and 3 bases from J; junction bases left unmatched: 3. CDR3 length equals 14 residues. The CDR3 coding sequence is TGTGCCAGCAGCCCGGGACTAGCAACAGATACGCAGTATTTT. Residues: CASSPGLATDTQYF. The variable domain in full, with the rest retrieved from reference TRBV9 and TRBJ2-3, is DSGVTQTPKHLITATGQRVTLRCSPRSGDLSVYWYQQSLDQGLQFLIQYYNGEERAKGNILERFSAQQFPDLHSELNLSSLELGDSALYFCASSPGLATDTQYFGPGTRLTVL.

The rearrangement links TRBV6-6 to TRBJ2-3; a weak D match, TRBD2 (6 bases). From germline, CDR1 is MNHNY and CDR2 SVGAGI (reference sequence). V lost 4 bases and J lost 2, with 16 bases in between. CDR3 length equals 16 residues. CDR3 DNA: TGTGCCAGCAGTTCCCGCCCCGGGAGCATCACAGATACGCAGTATTTT. Translated: CASSSRPGSITDTQYF.

The rearrangement uses TRBV4-3 and TRBJ2-3; TRBD1 matches at 7 bases. The junction had 10 bases not matched to a gene; V was cut back by 0 bases and J by 4 bases. The CDR3 consists of 17 residues. From germline, CDR1 is LGHNA and CDR2 YSLEER. This chain's CDR3 is CASSQETFDRVADTQYF. As DNA, the CDR3 is TGCGCCAGCAGCCAAGAAACTTTCGACAGGGTGGCAGATACGCAGTATTTT.

Regarding this clone: The sample holds other DNA sequences that translate to the same CDR3. The CDR3 loop is CATSRDRGQETQYF. The CDR3 DNA sequence: TGTGCCACCAGCAGGGACAGGGGACAAGAGACCCAGTACTTC. This chain links TRBV15 with TRBJ2-5; TRBD1 matches 9 bases. CDR1 is LNHNV, CDR2 YYDKDF, per germline (reference sequence). CDR3 length equals 14 residues. V trimming: 3 bases; J trimming: 2 bases; junction bases outside the gene matches: 1.

The chain is built from TRBV29-1 and TRBJ2-7; no firm D call. The V end lost 4 bases, the J end lost 1 base, and 11 bases lay between the germline ends. The germline gives CDR1 SQVTM, CDR2 ANQGSEA. The length of the CDR3 is 13 residues. CDR3 sequence (DNA): TGCAGCGTTGGCGAGGATAAGTCCTACGAGCAGTACTTC. It specifies CSVGEDKSYEQYF.

This clone appeared a single time. V gene TRBV7-2 combines with J gene TRBJ1-5; TRBD1 might be the D (6 bases). The germline V gene has CDR1 SGHTA and CDR2 FQGNSA. The CDR3 runs 16 residues. The V gene lost 5 bases and the J gene lost 0 bases, with 14 bases spanning the gap. CDR3 sequence (DNA): TGTGCCAGCAGCCTAGGACAGATATATAGCAATCAGCCCCAGCATTTT. It translates to CASSLGQIYSNQPQHF.

In the case of this clone: This specimen includes other DNA sequences encoding the same CDR3. The chain has TRBV5-1 and TRBJ2-7; D gene ambiguous. Trimming left V 0 bases short and J 2 bases short, with 6 bases between. The CDR3 contains 13 residues. In germline, CDR1 is SGHRS, CDR2 YFSETQ. In DNA, the CDR3 is TGCGCCAGCAGCTTGGGGGGTCCCTACGAGCAGTACTTC. It yields the protein CASSLGGPYEQYF.

CDR3 in DNA: TGTGCCAGCAGCTTGGGACCAAAGACCTACGAGCAGTACTTC. Protein product: CASSLGPKTYEQYF. J is TRBJ2-7 and V is TRBV7-2; the D gene could be TRBD1 or TRBD2 (5 bases each). This CDR3 comprises 14 residues. Germline CDR1 and CDR2: SGHTA and FQGNSA. Trimming stripped 3 bases from V and 2 bases from J, with 11 bases between.